The 32 T cell receptor beta chains listed next were all sequenced from one sample in a study of cytomegalovirus exposure and HLA in healthy donors. The PCR used 60 Vbeta and 13 Jbeta primers. TCRdb keeps only in-frame clones here, not all; method: immunoSEQ multiplex PCR. Of about 150,000 clones listed, about four fifths were seen once; the top ten hold about 3%. The source material was PBMCs. The receptors shown here come from a young man in good health and CMV-seronegative.

The rearrangement links TRBV9 to TRBJ2-5, with D possibly matching TRBD2 (5 bases). This CDR3 has 14 residues. Germline loops: CDR1 SGDLS, CDR2 YYNGEE. Trimming left V 6 bases short and J 1 base short, with 13 bases between. The CDR3 sequence is CASTQSGSQETQYF. The CDR3 DNA follows: TGTGCCAGCACCCAGAGCGGCAGCCAAGAGACCCAGTACTTC.

A note on this clone: The junction and the germline gene differ at one end; a read error may be behind it. For the CDR3, the DNA is TGTTCCAGCAGCATCCTCCAGGGGTCCCCGGAGACCCAGTACTTC. Its protein is CSSSILQGSPETQYF. This sequence joins TRBV7-9 and TRBJ2-5, with D maybe TRBD1 (6 bases). Germline loops: CDR1 SEHNR, CDR2 FQNEAQ (reference sequence). The CDR3 runs 15 residues.

This clone was found a few times. The V gene is TRBV5-4, the J gene TRBJ2-6; D call uncertain. Germline assignment: CDR1 SGHNT and CDR2 YYREEE (reference sequence). CDR3 length: 12 amino acids. Deletions cut 8 bases from V and 0 bases from J, with 3 bases between. CDR3 nucleotide sequence: TGTGCCAGTCACTCTGGGGCCAACGTCCTGACTTTC. Translation: CASHSGANVLTF.

This clone was recorded a few times. The gene calls are TRBV30 and TRBJ2-1, with D tentatively TRBD1 (6 bases). V lost 4 bases and J lost 8, with 18 bases in between. Germline V gene data show CDR1 as GTSNPN and CDR2 as SVGIG (reference sequence). The CDR3 is made up of 14 amino acids. The CDR3 coding sequence is TGTGCCTGGAAATTTCAGGGGCGACGGGATGAGCAGTTCTTC. Translation: CAWKFQGRRDEQFF.

The chain recombines TRBV18 with TRBJ2-6; 9 nucleotides align to TRBD1. Germline CDR1 reads KGHSH; CDR2 reads LQKENI. The length of the CDR3 is 17 residues. J lost 0 bases, V lost 2 bases, and 2 bases had no gene match. In DNA form, the CDR3 reads TGTGCCAGCTCACCAGGACAGGGGAGCTCTGGGGCCAACGTCCTGACTTTC. It specifies CASSPGQGSSGANVLTF.

The CDR3 loop is CASSGGLEGEAFF. CDR3 in DNA: TGTGCCAGCTCCGGGGGTCTGGAGGGCGAAGCTTTCTTT. J is TRBJ1-1 and V is TRBV6-1, with a possible D match to TRBD1 (5 bases). Trimming left V 8 bases short and J 8 bases short, with 18 bases between. The germline CDR1 and CDR2 sequences are MNHNS and SASEGT. The CDR3 is made up of 13 amino acids.

CDR3 sequence: CASSFGFASTDTQYF. The CDR3 DNA reads TGTGCCAGCAGCTTCGGGTTCGCTAGCACAGATACGCAGTATTTT. This chain connects TRBV7-3 to TRBJ2-3; no clear D gene. The CDR3 runs 15 residues. The germline V gene has CDR1 SGHTA and CDR2 FQGTGA. Between the trimmed V and J ends, which lost 3 bases and 0 bases, there was a span of 10 bases.

This chain's CDR3 is CASSSPGPGRGETQYF. The CDR3 region has the DNA TGTGCCAGCAGTTCCCCCGGCCCCGGAAGAGGAGAGACCCAGTACTTC. V and J are TRBV6-5 and TRBJ2-5; D not certain. Germline CDR1 is MNHEY and CDR2 is SVGAGI. The length of the CDR3 is 16 residues. V was pared by 4 bases and J by 4 bases, with 19 bases between.

There are a few counts of this clone. This chain connects TRBV19 to TRBJ1-3; D might be TRBD1 (5 bases). Trimming stripped 8 bases from V and 8 bases from J, with 16 bases between. In germline, CDR1 is LNHDA, CDR2 SQIVND (reference sequence). The CDR3 contains 13 residues. In nucleotides, the CDR3 is TGTGCCAGTGCCTCCAGGGAGGGCTACACCATATATTTT. It specifies CASASREGYTIYF.

The rearrangement uses TRBV7-2 and TRBJ1-5; a possible D gene is TRBD1 (6 bases). CDR1 SGHTA and CDR2 FQGNSA come from the germline V gene. Between the trimmed V and J ends, which lost 5 bases and 7 bases, there was a span of 15 bases. CDR3 length: 14 residues. CDR3 amino acids: CASSLLGGGQPQHF. DNA for the CDR3: TGTGCCAGCAGCCTACTAGGGGGAGGGCAGCCCCAGCATTTT.

The CDR3 loop reads CASSSLYRGLKHYEQYF. The CDR3 DNA reads TGTGCCAGCAGTTCCTTGTACAGGGGATTAAAACACTACGAGCAGTACTTC. The genes are TRBV2 and TRBJ2-7, with 7 positions matching TRBD1. CDR1 SNHLY and CDR2 FYNNEI come from the germline V gene. V lost 5 bases and J lost 3; bases outside the gene matches: 16. The CDR3 contains 17 residues.

This chain joins TRBV14 and TRBJ2-1, with TRBD1 as a possible D gene (6 bases). Trimming removed 6 bases from V and 7 bases from J, with 13 bases in between. The germline gives CDR1 SGHDN, CDR2 FVKESK. The CDR3 extends over 13 amino acids. The CDR3 DNA sequence: TGTGCCAGCAGGCTTACAGGGATGAATGAGCAGTTCTTC. This encodes CASRLTGMNEQFF.

The rearrangement uses TRBV4-3 and TRBJ2-3, with unresolved D. Trimming shortened V by 4 bases and J by 9 bases, and 14 bases separated the two germline ends. In germline, CDR1 is LGHNA, CDR2 YSLEER. The CDR3 has 13 residues. The CDR3 region is CASSRHLERTQYF. CDR3 DNA: TGCGCCAGCAGCCGACATTTGGAAAGAACGCAGTATTTT.

V is TRBV7-2 and J is TRBJ1-2; 10 nucleotides agree with TRBD1. In germline, CDR1 is SGHTA, CDR2 FQGNSA. The CDR3 length is 15 residues. The V and J ends lost 3 bases and 2 bases, in that order; junction bases with no gene match: 3. As DNA, the CDR3 is TGTGCCAGCAGCTTCGGGACAGGGGTCAACTATGGCTACACCTTC. Translating it yields CASSFGTGVNYGYTF.

This clone occurred a few times. V is TRBV28 and J is TRBJ1-1; 8 bases line up with TRBD1. The CDR3 is 15 residues long. The trim removed 5 bases at V and 7 bases at J, leaving 12 bases unmatched. Germline-derived CDR1 and CDR2 are MDHEN and SYDVKM. CDR3: CASSTFGQGLFEAFF. The CDR3 DNA reads TGTGCCAGCAGTACCTTCGGACAGGGCTTATTTGAAGCTTTCTTT.

V and J are TRBV19 and TRBJ1-1, with TRBD1 identical over 10 bases. The trim removed 5 bases at V and 3 bases at J, leaving 6 bases unmatched. From germline, CDR1 is LNHDA and CDR2 SQIVND (reference sequence). The CDR3 runs to 15 residues. CDR3 sequence reads: CASSPTGGWYTEAFF. The CDR3 coding sequence is TGTGCCAGTAGTCCGACAGGGGGCTGGTACACTGAAGCTTTCTTT.

This chain links TRBV29-1 with TRBJ1-1; D gene ambiguous. The CDR3 loop spans 14 amino acids. Germline loops: CDR1 SQVTM, CDR2 ANQGSEA. V lost 3 bases to trimming and J lost 4 bases, with 15 bases between them. The CDR3 DNA reads TGCAGCGTTGATGGGCCTCCGGATAGCACTGAAGCTTTCTTT. Translated: CSVDGPPDSTEAFF.

V usage is TRBV5-4 and J usage is TRBJ1-2; D remains ambiguous. CDR3 length: 13 residues. Germline CDR1 and CDR2: SGHNT and YYREEE (reference sequence). V was clipped by 0 bases and J by 5 bases, with 8 bases between them. The CDR3 nucleotides are TGTGCCAGCAGCTTGGACAAGACTTATGGCTACACCTTC. This gives the protein CASSLDKTYGYTF.

The J gene is TRBJ2-3, the V gene TRBV6-4, with TRBD2 matching 12 bases. With V trimmed by 5 bases and J by 3 bases, 3 bases remained unmatched. Germline loops: CDR1 MRHNA, CDR2 SNTAGT. The CDR3 has 15 amino acids. The CDR3 protein is CASSPLAGGTDTQYF. For the CDR3, the DNA is TGTGCCAGCAGTCCACTAGCGGGGGGTACAGATACGCAGTATTTT.

This clone was counted between two and nine times. V gene TRBV6-5 combines with J gene TRBJ1-2; 9 positions match TRBD1. Germline trimming cut 2 bases from V and 4 bases from J; bases unmatched to any gene: 5. Germline assignment: CDR1 MNHEY and CDR2 SVGAGI. CDR3 length: 15 residues. The CDR3 loop reads CASSYAGQGTYGYTF. DNA for the CDR3: TGTGCCAGCAGTTACGCGGGACAGGGCACCTATGGCTACACCTTC.

This clone was counted only a few times. The chain joins TRBV11-2 to TRBJ1-4, with 7 bases matching TRBD1. Trimming at V came to 5 bases and at J to 7 bases, leaving 10 bases not matched to a gene. In germline, CDR1 is SGHAT, CDR2 FQNNGV. The CDR3 runs 15 residues. The CDR3 is CASSPWTGGGEKLFF. DNA for the CDR3: TGTGCCAGCAGCCCGTGGACAGGAGGGGGTGAAAAACTGTTTTTT.

This chain connects TRBV5-5 to TRBJ1-1, with D unresolved. This CDR3 contains 14 residues. Looked up from germline, CDR1 is SGHKS and CDR2 is YYEKEE (reference sequence). Trimming took 2 bases from V and 4 from J, leaving 12 bases between them. In DNA, the CDR3 is TGTGCCAGCAGCTTCGACGGTGGGAGCACTGAAGCTTTCTTT. As protein: CASSFDGGSTEAFF.

V and J are TRBV4-3 and TRBJ2-3; TRBD1 matches 8 bases. The CDR3 runs to 16 residues. Germline CDR1 and CDR2: LGHNA and YSLEER. With 1 base clipped from V and 6 bases from J, the junction kept 9 bases outside the gene matches. CDR3 DNA sequence: TGCGCCAGCAGCCAAGCTCCCGGACAGGGAACGGATACGCAGTATTTT. It translates to CASSQAPGQGTDTQYF.

The chain is built from TRBV5-4 and TRBJ2-5, with 8 bases aligning to TRBD2. Germline assignment: CDR1 SGHNT and CDR2 YYREEE (reference sequence). With V trimmed by 4 bases and J by 4 bases, 15 bases remained unmatched. The CDR3 is 17 amino acids. The CDR3 spells CASSPRGGGGRLETQYF. CDR3 coding DNA: TGTGCCAGCAGCCCTCGGGGGGGCGGGGGCCGGTTAGAGACCCAGTACTTC.

This chain connects TRBV27 to TRBJ1-5; no reliable D call. The CDR3 is 14 amino acids. The V gene's germline CDR1 is MNHEY and CDR2 SMNVEV (reference sequence). V was pared by 1 base and J by 3 bases, with 7 bases between. The DNA of the CDR3 is TGTGCCAGCAGTTTATGGGCCTACAATCAGCCCCAGCATTTT. It translates to CASSLWAYNQPQHF.

The chain uses TRBV7-6 and TRBJ2-1; 9 positions match TRBD2. CDR1 is SGHVS and CDR2 is FNYEAQ in the germline V gene. CDR3 size: 14 residues. V shed 4 bases and J 7 bases; nucleotides not matched to a gene: 5. The CDR3 DNA is TGTGCCAGCAGCTCCTTAGCGGGGGTTAATGAGCAGTTCTTC. Amino acids: CASSSLAGVNEQFF. The whole variable domain, remainder taken from reference TRBV7-6 and TRBJ2-1, is GAGVSQSPRYKVTKRGQDVALRCDPISGHVSLYWYRQALGQGPEFLTYFNYEAQQDKSGLPNDRFSAERPEGSISTLTIQRTEQRDSAMYRCASSSLAGVNEQFFGPGTRLTVL.

This clone has only one observation. The rearrangement joins TRBV10-1 to TRBJ2-7; tentatively, D is TRBD1 (6 bases). V lost 9 bases, J lost 3 bases, and 15 bases lay in between. In germline, CDR1 is WNHNN, CDR2 SYGVQD (reference sequence). The CDR3 length is 13 residues. The CDR3 sequence: CARTGTDHYEQYF. DNA for the CDR3: TGCGCCAGAACAGGGACGGACCACTACGAGCAGTACTTC.

The chain uses TRBV6-1 and TRBJ1-4; 8 bases fit TRBD1. Germline lookup yields CDR1 MNHNS and CDR2 SASEGT. V lost 7 bases and J lost 8; bases outside the gene matches: 12. The CDR3 has 15 amino acids. The CDR3 nucleotides read TGTGCCAGCACCCTATATCCGGACAGGGACGAAAAACTGTTTTTT. Residues: CASTLYPDRDEKLFF.

For the CDR3, the DNA is TGTGCCAGTAGGAAGGGGGCGGACTATGGCTACACCTTC. Protein product: CASRKGADYGYTF. The rearrangement joins TRBV19 to TRBJ1-2; TRBD1 matches 7 bases. Germline V gene sequence: CDR1 LNHDA, CDR2 SQIVND (reference sequence). Trimming removed 6 bases from V and 3 bases from J; junction bases left unmatched: 4. The length of the CDR3 is 13 residues.

Regarding this clone: Additional DNA sequences in this sample encode the identical CDR3. The chain couples TRBV9 to TRBJ2-7, with 9 bases fitting TRBD2. This CDR3 region has 15 residues. Germline values: CDR1 SGDLS, CDR2 YYNGEE. With 0 bases clipped from V and 0 bases from J, the junction kept 1 base outside the gene matches. The CDR3 sequence is CASSVGLADSYEQYF. The CDR3 DNA sequence: TGTGCCAGCAGCGTAGGACTAGCGGACTCCTACGAGCAGTACTTC.

This sequence joins TRBV5-1 and TRBJ1-5; 10 bases are shared with TRBD1. CDR1 SGHRS and CDR2 YFSETQ come from the germline V gene. With V trimmed by 5 bases and J by 5 bases, 4 bases remained unmatched. The CDR3 contains 14 residues. Written as DNA, the CDR3 is TGCGCCAGCAGTCCGGACAGGGGGGATCAGCCCCAGCATTTT. Translation: CASSPDRGDQPQHF.

The chain carries TRBV7-9 and TRBJ2-2, with 9 bases fitting TRBD1. CDR1 is SEHNR, CDR2 FQNEAQ, per germline (reference sequence). The CDR3 covers 16 residues. V shed 4 bases and J 1 base; nucleotides not matched to a gene: 4. The CDR3 loop is CASSSGTGWNTGELFF. Here the CDR3 DNA reads TGTGCCAGCAGCTCCGGGACAGGGTGGAACACCGGGGAGCTGTTTTTT.